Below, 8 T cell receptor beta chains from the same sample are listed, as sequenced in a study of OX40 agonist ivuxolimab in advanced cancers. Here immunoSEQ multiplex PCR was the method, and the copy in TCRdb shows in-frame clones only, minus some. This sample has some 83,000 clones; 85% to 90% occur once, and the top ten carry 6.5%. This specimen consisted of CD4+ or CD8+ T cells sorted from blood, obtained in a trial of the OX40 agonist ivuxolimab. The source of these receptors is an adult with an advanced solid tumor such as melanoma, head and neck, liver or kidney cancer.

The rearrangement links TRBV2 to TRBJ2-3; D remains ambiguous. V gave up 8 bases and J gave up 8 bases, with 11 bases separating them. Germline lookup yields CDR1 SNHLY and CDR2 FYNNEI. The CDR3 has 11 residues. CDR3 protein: CASLNGITQYF. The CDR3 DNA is TGTGCCAGCTTAAATGGGATTACGCAGTATTTT.

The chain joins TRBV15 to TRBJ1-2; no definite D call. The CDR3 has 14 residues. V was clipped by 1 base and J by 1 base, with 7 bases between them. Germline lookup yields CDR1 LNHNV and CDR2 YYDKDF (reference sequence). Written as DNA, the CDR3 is TGTGCCACCAGCAGAGGGCGGCTTAACTATGGCTACACCTTC. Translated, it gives CATSRGRLNYGYTF.

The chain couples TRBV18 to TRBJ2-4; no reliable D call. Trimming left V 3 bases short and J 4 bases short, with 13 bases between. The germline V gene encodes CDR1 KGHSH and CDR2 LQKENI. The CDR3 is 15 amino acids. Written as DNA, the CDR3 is TGTGCCAGCTCACCCCTGGAAGCACTTAAAAACATTCAGTACTTC. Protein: CASSPLEALKNIQYF.

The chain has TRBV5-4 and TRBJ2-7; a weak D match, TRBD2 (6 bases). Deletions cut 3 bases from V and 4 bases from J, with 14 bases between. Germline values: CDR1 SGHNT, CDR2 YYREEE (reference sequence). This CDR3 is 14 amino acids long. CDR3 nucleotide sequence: TGTGCCAGCAGCTCCCGGACTACTCAATACGAGCAGTACTTC. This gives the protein CASSSRTTQYEQYF.

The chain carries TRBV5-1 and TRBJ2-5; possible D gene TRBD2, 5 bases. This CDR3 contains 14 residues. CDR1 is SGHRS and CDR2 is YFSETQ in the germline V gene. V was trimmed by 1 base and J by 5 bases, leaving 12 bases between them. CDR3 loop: CASSLPAGGETQYF. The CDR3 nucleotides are TGCGCCAGCAGCTTGCCTGCGGGCGGCGAGACCCAGTACTTC.

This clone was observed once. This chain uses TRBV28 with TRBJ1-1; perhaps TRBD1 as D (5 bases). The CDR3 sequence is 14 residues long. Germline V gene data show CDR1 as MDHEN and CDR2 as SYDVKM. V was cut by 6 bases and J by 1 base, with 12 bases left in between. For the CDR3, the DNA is TGTGCCAGCAGGCCCTGGGACCGGAACACTGAAGCTTTCTTT. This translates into CASRPWDRNTEAFF.

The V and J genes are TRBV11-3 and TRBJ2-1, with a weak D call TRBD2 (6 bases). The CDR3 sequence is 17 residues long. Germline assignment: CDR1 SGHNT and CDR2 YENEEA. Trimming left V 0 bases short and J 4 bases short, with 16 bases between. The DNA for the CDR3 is TGTGCCAGCAGCTTAGATCGCAGCGGGCTGTGGTACAATGAGCAGTTCTTC. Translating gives CASSLDRSGLWYNEQFF.

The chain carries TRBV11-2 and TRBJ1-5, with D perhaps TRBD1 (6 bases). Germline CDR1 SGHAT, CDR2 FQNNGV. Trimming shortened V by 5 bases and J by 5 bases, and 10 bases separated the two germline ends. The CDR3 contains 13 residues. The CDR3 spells CASSVGQDQPQHF. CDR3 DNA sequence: TGTGCCAGCAGCGTGGGACAAGATCAGCCCCAGCATTTT.